This T cell receptor (beta chain) comes out of a study of T cells in Graves' hyperthyroidism and ophthalmopathy. TCR beta CDR3 region amplification was performed from RNA transcripts. The primer set for the first-round RT-PCR of the TCR CDR3 was HTBI. A single record per CDR3 protein comes from TCRdb applying MiXCR to the multiplex PCR reads. The sample has hundreds of thousands of distinct CDR3 sequences; just over 35% are singletons. Graves' hyperthyroidism without ophthalmopathy progression within 18 months was termed stable. The CDR3 has 14 residues. The ends were cut back, 6 bases at V and 8 bases at J, with 19 bases in the middle. Per germline, CDR1 SGHAT and CDR2 FQNNGV.

Sequencing used blood. This clonotype originated in a woman between 40 and 55 years old with Graves' hyperthyroidism. This chain connects TRBV11-2 to TRBJ1-2; D gene uncertain. In DNA form, the CDR3 reads TGTGCCAGCAGTTACTCTCGGGCAGCGGGAGGCTACACCTTC. Its protein product is CASSYSRAAGGYTF.